The rows below give T cell receptor beta chains drawn from one sample of a study of a mutant IDH1 vaccine in newly diagnosed glioma. Their antigens remain unidentified. Assay used: immunoSEQ multiplex PCR; TCRdb lists only in-frame clones, some missing. Of about 48,000 clones listed, more than 60% are singletons. The input for sequencing was PBMCs, taken from a glioma patient whose treatment included an IDH1 peptide vaccine. Receptors were obtained from a middle-aged man with glioma. Each CDR3 is given with its conserved first and last residue. Each record gives: D gene, clone size, J gene, V gene, CDR3 protein, CDR3 DNA. A D gene is named only where the DNA matches it firmly. For some rows the clone size is stated as once, few or many, or as a class when expanded; others skip it.

TRBD1	-	TRBJ1-5	TRBV2	CASSEHGQGTTPQHF	TGTGCCAGCAGTGAGCACGGACAGGGTACAACGCCCCAGCATTTT
-	-	TRBJ2-2	TRBV11-2	CASSPRQGGTGELFF	TGTGCCAGCAGCCCAAGACAGGGAGGGACCGGGGAGCTGTTTTTT
-	-	TRBJ1-4	TRBV6-6	CASSYSNPGRGFF	TGTGCCAGCAGTTACTCGAACCCGGGCCGAGGATTTTTT
-	once	TRBJ1-1	TRBV18	CASSLGWGGTEAFF	TGTGCCAGCTCACTCGGATGGGGTGGGACTGAAGCTTTCTTT
-	-	TRBJ2-7	TRBV6-5	CASSYSGTGDSYEQYF	TGTGCCAGCAGTTACTCCGGGACTGGGGACTCCTACGAGCAGTACTTC
TRBD2	once	TRBJ2-2	TRBV5-1	CASSLMAGVTGELFF	TGCGCCAGCAGCTTGATGGCGGGGGTCACCGGGGAGCTGTTTTTT
-	-	TRBJ1-5	TRBV7-8	CASSLGGPSNQPQHF	TGTGCCAGCAGCTTAGGGGGGCCTAGCAATCAGCCCCAGCATTTT
-	-	TRBJ1-1	TRBV5-1	CASSDGLREAFF	TGCGCCAGCAGCGACGGATTGAGAGAAGCTTTCTTT
-	-	TRBJ1-3	TRBV6-5	CASSRTAHSGNTIYF	TGTGCCAGCAGCCGGACGGCCCACTCTGGAAACACCATATATTTT
TRBD1	-	TRBJ1-3	TRBV19	CASRARTGSGNTIYF	TGTGCCAGTAGGGCCCGGACAGGCTCTGGAAACACCATATATTTT
-	-	TRBJ1-1	TRBV6-4	CASSDSNRNTEAFF	TGTGCCAGCAGTGACTCTAACAGAAACACTGAAGCTTTCTTT
-	-	TRBJ2-3	TRBV2	CASSEGGDTQYF	TGTGCCAGCAGTGAAGGAGGAGATACGCAGTATTTT
TRBD2	few	TRBJ2-3	TRBV13	CASRREAGLTTDTQYF	TGTGCCAGCAGAAGAGAAGCGGGGCTTACGACAGATACGCAGTATTTT
-	-	TRBJ1-2	TRBV5-1	CASSLADNSNYGYTF	TGCGCCAGCAGCTTGGCGGACAATTCTAACTATGGCTACACCTTC
-	-	TRBJ1-2	TRBV5-1	CASSLGGAGLGYTF	TGCGCCAGCAGCTTGGGAGGGGCAGGGCTGGGCTACACCTTC
-	-	TRBJ1-1	TRBV6-1	CASSPLDKNTEAFF	TGTGCCAGCAGTCCCCTCGACAAGAACACTGAAGCTTTCTTT
TRBD2	-	TRBJ2-2	TRBV2	CATLAGGTNTGELFF	TGTGCCACCTTAGCGGGGGGCACGAACACCGGGGAGCTGTTTTTT
-	-	TRBJ1-5	TRBV5-6	CASSQFSYSRPSNQPQHF	TGTGCCAGCAGCCAATTCAGTTATAGCAGACCTAGCAATCAGCCCCAGCATTTT
-	-	TRBJ1-2	TRBV19	CASSTGPSFYGYTF	TGTGCCAGTAGTACGGGGCCTTCTTTCTATGGCTACACCTTC
-	-	TRBJ2-7	TRBV10-3	CAISAGLSSYEQYF	TGTGCCATCAGTGCAGGGCTAAGCTCCTACGAGCAGTACTTC
-	-	TRBJ2-5	TRBV5-4	CASSSTQGFRRETQYF	TGTGCCAGCAGCTCAACACAGGGCTTCCGTAGAGAGACCCAGTACTTC
-	-	TRBJ2-5	TRBV6-6	CASSLRGSQETQYF	TGTGCCAGCAGTTTGAGGGGAAGCCAAGAGACCCAGTACTTC
-	-	TRBJ1-2	TRBV7-9	CASSFAGADYGYTF	TGTGCCAGCAGCTTTGCGGGGGCCGACTATGGCTACACCTTC
-	-	TRBJ1-1	TRBV7-6	CASSLEGDPTEAFF	TGTGCCAGCAGCTTAGAGGGGGACCCCACTGAAGCTTTCTTT